This is a list of T cell receptor beta chains from one sample in a study of control samples from healthy donors and cancer patients. Produced via immunoSEQ multiplex PCR; TCRdb's table is partial and in-frame only. The sample carries 30,000 to 40,000 clones, about 85% recorded once. What was sequenced was PBMCs. The receptors stem from a woman aged 40 to 50 with lung cancer. The CDR3 runs from the conserved cysteine through the conserved F or W. Fields, in order: V gene, D gene, clone size, J gene, CDR3 protein, CDR3 DNA. D genes are given only for firm matches. Where a row states a size, it is once, few, many or the class of an expanded clone; other rows omit it.

v_gene: TRBV12-3/TRBV12-4
d_gene: TRBD1
abundance: .
j_gene: TRBJ2-3
CDR3aa: CASSHGTGQKYF
CDR3nt: TGTGCCAGCAGTCATGGGACAGGGCAAAAGTATTTT

v_gene: TRBV5-8
d_gene: .
abundance: .
j_gene: TRBJ2-2
CDR3aa: CASSLGTVANTGELFF
CDR3nt: TGTGCCAGCAGCTTAGGGACGGTAGCGAACACCGGGGAGCTGTTTTTT

v_gene: TRBV6-4
d_gene: TRBD2
abundance: few
j_gene: TRBJ2-3
CDR3aa: CASSGAGGPDTQYF
CDR3nt: TGTGCCAGCAGTGGAGCGGGGGGGCCCGATACGCAGTATTTT

v_gene: TRBV20-1
d_gene: .
abundance: once
j_gene: TRBJ2-7
CDR3aa: CSASAPGGGGLRSYEQYF
CDR3nt: TGCAGTGCTAGTGCCCCCGGGGGCGGGGGTTTACGATCCTACGAGCAGTACTTC

v_gene: TRBV7-2
d_gene: .
abundance: .
j_gene: TRBJ1-2
CDR3aa: CASSLVVLSYGYTF
CDR3nt: TGTGCCAGCAGCTTAGTCGTGCTCAGCTATGGCTACACCTTC

v_gene: TRBV7-9
d_gene: TRBD2
abundance: .
j_gene: TRBJ2-5
CDR3aa: CASSPGLAGVPIETQYF
CDR3nt: TGTGCCAGCAGCCCAGGACTAGCGGGGGTACCAATAGAGACCCAGTACTTC

v_gene: TRBV3-1/TRBV3-2
d_gene: .
abundance: few
j_gene: TRBJ2-7
CDR3aa: CASSQVGNTPLSYEQYF
CDR3nt: TGTGCCAGCAGCCAAGTAGGGAACACCCCACTCTCCTACGAGCAGTACTTC

v_gene: TRBV7-9
d_gene: .
abundance: .
j_gene: TRBJ1-2
CDR3aa: CASSPGSSNYGYTF
CDR3nt: TGTGCCAGCAGTCCGGGGTCCTCTAACTATGGCTACACCTTC

v_gene: TRBV24-1
d_gene: TRBD1
abundance: .
j_gene: TRBJ2-1
CDR3aa: CATSDSGTANYNEQFF
CDR3nt: TGTGCCACCAGTGATTCCGGGACAGCGAATTACAATGAGCAGTTCTTC

v_gene: TRBV4-3
d_gene: .
abundance: .
j_gene: TRBJ1-1
CDR3aa: CASSQSRDTNTEAFF
CDR3nt: TGCGCCAGCAGCCAGAGCCGGGACACGAACACTGAAGCTTTCTTT

v_gene: TRBV27
d_gene: TRBD1
abundance: .
j_gene: TRBJ1-4
CDR3aa: CATAGQNNEKLFF
CDR3nt: TGTGCCACCGCGGGACAGAATAATGAAAAACTGTTTTTT

v_gene: TRBV30
d_gene: TRBD1
abundance: few
j_gene: TRBJ1-2
CDR3aa: CAWSGDRGYGYTF
CDR3nt: TGTGCCTGGAGCGGGGACAGGGGTTATGGCTACACCTTC

v_gene: TRBV7-3
d_gene: .
abundance: .
j_gene: TRBJ2-1
CDR3aa: CASRQDGASNNEQFF
CDR3nt: TGTGCCAGCCGCCAGGACGGGGCGTCGAACAATGAGCAGTTCTTC

v_gene: TRBV6-1
d_gene: .
abundance: .
j_gene: TRBJ2-7
CDR3aa: CASQPGQGIRTQYF
CDR3nt: TGTGCCAGCCAACCGGGACAAGGGATTCGAACGCAGTACTTC

v_gene: TRBV13
d_gene: .
abundance: .
j_gene: TRBJ2-5
CDR3aa: CASSFPSKETQYF
CDR3nt: TGTGCCAGCAGCTTTCCGAGTAAGGAGACCCAGTACTTC

v_gene: TRBV18
d_gene: TRBD1
abundance: .
j_gene: TRBJ2-1
CDR3aa: CASSRDRGSSYNEQFF
CDR3nt: TGTGCCAGCTCACGGGACAGGGGAAGCTCCTACAATGAGCAGTTCTTC

v_gene: TRBV25-1
d_gene: TRBD2
abundance: .
j_gene: TRBJ2-3
CDR3aa: CASSEGIRRGGPNTQYF
CDR3nt: TGTGCCAGCAGTGAGGGGATTCGGCGGGGGGGGCCGAATACGCAGTATTTT

v_gene: TRBV3-1/TRBV3-2
d_gene: .
abundance: .
j_gene: TRBJ2-5
CDR3aa: CASSLFNSDTEYF
CDR3nt: TGTGCCAGCAGTCTATTCAACTCAGACACCGAGTACTTC

v_gene: TRBV4-3
d_gene: TRBD1
abundance: .
j_gene: TRBJ1-3
CDR3aa: CASSPTLGTGGNAGNTIYF
CDR3nt: TGCGCCAGCAGCCCAACTCTGGGGACAGGGGGAAATGCTGGAAACACCATATATTTT

v_gene: TRBV9
d_gene: .
abundance: .
j_gene: TRBJ1-4
CDR3aa: CASSEDSFNEKLFF
CDR3nt: TGTGCCAGCAGCGAGGACAGTTTTAATGAAAAACTGTTTTTT

v_gene: TRBV19
d_gene: TRBD2
abundance: .
j_gene: TRBJ2-5
CDR3aa: CASTSGGNPWETQYF
CDR3nt: TGTGCCAGTACAAGCGGGGGTAATCCATGGGAGACCCAGTACTTC

v_gene: TRBV9
d_gene: .
abundance: .
j_gene: TRBJ2-3
CDR3aa: CASTPSQGINTDTQYF
CDR3nt: TGTGCCAGCACCCCATCCCAGGGCATTAACACAGATACGCAGTATTTT

v_gene: TRBV24-1
d_gene: .
abundance: .
j_gene: TRBJ2-3
CDR3aa: CATRGWEDTQYF
CDR3nt: TGTGCCACCAGGGGGTGGGAAGATACGCAGTATTTT

v_gene: TRBV6-4
d_gene: TRBD1
abundance: .
j_gene: TRBJ2-5
CDR3aa: CASSEGQGAETQYF
CDR3nt: TGTGCCAGCAGTGAGGGACAGGGGGCAGAGACCCAGTACTTC

v_gene: TRBV2
d_gene: .
abundance: .
j_gene: TRBJ1-2
CDR3aa: CASSDNILGGYTF
CDR3nt: TGTGCCAGCAGTGATAACATCCTCGGTGGCTACACCTTC

v_gene: TRBV5-6
d_gene: .
abundance: .
j_gene: TRBJ2-7
CDR3aa: CASSPSGLLSSYEQYF
CDR3nt: TGTGCCAGCAGCCCCTCGGGACTCCTCAGCTCCTACGAGCAGTACTTC

v_gene: TRBV28
d_gene: TRBD1
abundance: .
j_gene: TRBJ1-1
CDR3aa: CASSTTRQGRGAFF
CDR3nt: TGTGCCAGCAGTACCACTAGACAGGGGAGGGGAGCTTTCTTT

v_gene: TRBV5-8
d_gene: .
abundance: .
j_gene: TRBJ2-3
CDR3aa: CASSLEWRADTQYF
CDR3nt: TGTGCCAGCAGCTTGGAATGGAGAGCTGATACGCAGTATTTT

v_gene: TRBV5-1
d_gene: TRBD2
abundance: .
j_gene: TRBJ2-5
CDR3aa: CASSADRTSGETQYF
CDR3nt: TGCGCCAGCAGCGCAGATAGGACTAGCGGAGAGACCCAGTACTTC

v_gene: TRBV5-4
d_gene: .
abundance: .
j_gene: TRBJ2-2
CDR3aa: CASSLGPANTGELFF
CDR3nt: TGTGCCAGCAGCTTGGGACCAGCGAACACCGGGGAGCTGTTTTTT

v_gene: TRBV29-1
d_gene: .
abundance: few
j_gene: TRBJ2-1
CDR3aa: CSVDGFSYNEQFF
CDR3nt: TGCAGCGTTGATGGCTTCTCCTACAATGAGCAGTTCTTC

v_gene: TRBV5-4
d_gene: TRBD1
abundance: .
j_gene: TRBJ2-1
CDR3aa: CASSSPGQSNNEQFF
CDR3nt: TGTGCCAGCAGCTCTCCGGGACAGTCAAACAATGAGCAGTTCTTC

v_gene: TRBV19
d_gene: .
abundance: .
j_gene: TRBJ1-5
CDR3aa: CASSIGGVGNQPQHF
CDR3nt: TGTGCCAGTAGTATAGGAGGGGTGGGCAATCAGCCCCAGCATTTT

v_gene: TRBV9
d_gene: .
abundance: .
j_gene: TRBJ2-7
CDR3aa: CASSVGTASSYEQYF
CDR3nt: TGTGCCAGCAGCGTAGGGACAGCGAGCTCCTACGAGCAGTACTTC